Described below is a single T cell receptor beta chain sequence and its context. The data are from a study of blood T cell repertoires in COVID-19. Overall study: Italy, Spain and the United States were the sources of the convalescent and acute COVID-19 samples. PBMCs, B-cell-depleted T cells, or T cells were the source of the cDNA or gDNA that made up the material.

Produced via immunoSEQ multiplex PCR; TCRdb's table is partial and in-frame only. The sample consists of 200,000 to 300,000 clones, 86% of them appearing once. The CDR3 totals 14 residues. The V end lost 0 bases, the J end lost 5 bases, and 10 bases lay between the germline ends. Germline V gives CDR1 SGHRS, CDR2 YFSETQ. The rearrangement uses TRBV5-1 and TRBJ2-3; the D is unclear. The material sequenced was peripheral blood. The source is a woman aged 80 or older with COVID-19, enrolled during active disease. The CDR3 here is CASSLVGLGDTQYF. The CDR3 nucleotides are TGCGCCAGCAGCTTGGTCGGTCTTGGAGATACGCAGTATTTT. Full variable domain (missing parts from reference TRBV5-1 and TRBJ2-3): KAGVTQTPRYLIKTRGQQVTLSCSPISGHRSVSWYQQTPGQGLQFLFEYFSETQRNKGNFPGRFSGRQFSNSRSEMNVSTLELGDSALYLCASSLVGLGDTQYFGPGTRLTVL.